The clone carrying this T cell receptor (beta chain) was seen only a few times. What it recognizes is unknown. This entry comes from a study of beta chain features in type 1 diabetes. Study-wide results and caveats: Moderate but significant shortening of TCRB CDR3s was recorded in all four CD4+ subsets from Type 1 diabetes patients.

All of the isolated RNA was reverse transcribed, so expressed TCRB transcripts were sequenced. Clones were read by immunoSEQ multiplex PCR, and TCRdb kept only the in-frame ones, dropping some. Of roughly 38,000 clones listed, approximately 60% are singletons. The CDR3 loop spans 17 amino acids. The junction had 6 bases not matched to a gene; V was cut back by 1 base and J by 4 bases. The germline V gene encodes CDR1 MGHRA and CDR2 YSYEKL. This chain links TRBV4-1 with TRBJ2-6; TRBD2 matches at 8 bases. The sample was Tregs from blood. This receptor was taken from a man aged 25 to 40 with type 1 diabetes. Some clones in this sample may be carry-over from other donors' samples. CDR3 nucleotide sequence: TGCGCCAGCAGCCAAGGGGGGCGGGGGGTCGGGGCCAACGTCCTGACTTTC. Its translation is CASSQGGRGVGANVLTF.